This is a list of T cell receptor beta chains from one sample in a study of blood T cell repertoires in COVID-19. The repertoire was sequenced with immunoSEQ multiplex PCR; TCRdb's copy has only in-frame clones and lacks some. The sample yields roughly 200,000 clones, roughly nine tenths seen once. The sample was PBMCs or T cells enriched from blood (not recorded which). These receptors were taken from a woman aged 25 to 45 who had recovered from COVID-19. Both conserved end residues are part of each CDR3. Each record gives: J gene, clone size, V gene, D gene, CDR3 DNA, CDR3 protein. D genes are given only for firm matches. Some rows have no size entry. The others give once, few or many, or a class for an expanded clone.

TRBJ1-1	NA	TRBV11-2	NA	TGTGCCAGCAGCTTAGATCCGGGGGTAGACACTGAAGCTTTCTTT	CASSLDPGVDTEAFF
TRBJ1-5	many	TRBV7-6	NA	TGTGCCAGCAGCTTAGTTTCGGGGTTAGGGAATCAGCCCCAGCATTTT	CASSLVSGLGNQPQHF
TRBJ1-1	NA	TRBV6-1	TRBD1	TGTGCCAGCAGTGTCCGGGACAGAGGAACGAACACTGAAGCTTTCTTT	CASSVRDRGTNTEAFF
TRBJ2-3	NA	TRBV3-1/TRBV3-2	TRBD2	TGTGCCAGCAGCCCTACTAGCGGGAGCACAGATACGCAGTATTTT	CASSPTSGSTDTQYF
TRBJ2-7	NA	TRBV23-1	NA	TGCGCCAGCAGTCAATCCTGGGCAGGGTTCTACGAGCAGTACTTC	CASSQSWAGFYEQYF
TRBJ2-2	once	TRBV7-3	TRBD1	TGTGCCAGCAGCTTAAATGGGCCAGGGGGAACCGGGGAGCTGTTTTTT	CASSLNGPGGTGELFF
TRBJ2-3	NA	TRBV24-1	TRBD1	TGTGCCACCAGTGATTTCGACAGGGTGGGAGATACGCAGTATTTT	CATSDFDRVGDTQYF
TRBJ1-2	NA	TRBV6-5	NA	TGTGCCAGCAGTTACTCGGCCAGTAACTATGGCTACACCTTC	CASSYSASNYGYTF
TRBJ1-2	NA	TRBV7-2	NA	TGTGCCAGCAGCTTAGTTCGACAGGCGTATGGCTACACCTTC	CASSLVRQAYGYTF
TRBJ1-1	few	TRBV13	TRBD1	TGTGCCAGCAGCTGTCAGGGGGTGGGGAACACTGAAGCTTTCTTT	CASSCQGVGNTEAFF
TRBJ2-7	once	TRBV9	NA	TGTGCCAGCAGCGTAGACGGGTCAGTACGCTCCTACGAGCAGTACTTC	CASSVDGSVRSYEQYF
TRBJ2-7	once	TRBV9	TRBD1	TGTGCCAGCAGCCCCGACGGGACAGGGTTTTCCGAGCAGTACTTC	CASSPDGTGFSEQYF
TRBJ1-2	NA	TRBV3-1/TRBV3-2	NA	TGTGCCAGCAGCCTAATCAGGAACTATGGCTACACCTTC	CASSLIRNYGYTF
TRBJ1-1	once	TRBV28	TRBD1	TGTGCCAGCTTCGGGACTCTGGGACAGTCGAACACTGAAGCTTTCTTT	CASFGTLGQSNTEAFF
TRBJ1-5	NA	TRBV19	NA	TGTGCCAGTAGTATGACAGGAGAAAATCAGCCCCAGCATTTT	CASSMTGENQPQHF
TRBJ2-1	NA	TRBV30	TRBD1	TGTGCCCGGGGACAGGGATCCTACAATGAGCAGTTCTTC	CARGQGSYNEQFF
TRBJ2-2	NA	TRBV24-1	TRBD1	TGTGCCACCAGTGATCCGGGAACCGGGACAGGCCTTACCGGGGAGCTGTTTTTT	CATSDPGTGTGLTGELFF
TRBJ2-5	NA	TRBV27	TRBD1	TGTGCCAGCCGGACCCACCTCAGGGGGCTTGGGGAGACCCAGTACTTC	CASRTHLRGLGETQYF
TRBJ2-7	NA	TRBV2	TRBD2	TGTGCCACCATCGACCTAGCGGAGTCGGCCTACGAGCAGTACTTC	CATIDLAESAYEQYF
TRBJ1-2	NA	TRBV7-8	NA	TGTGCCAGCAGTTCTGGGCAGAACTATGGCTACACCTTC	CASSSGQNYGYTF
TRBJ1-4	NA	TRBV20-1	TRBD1	TGCAGTGCTAATGATATACCGGGACAGGGTTATGAAAAACTGTTTTTT	CSANDIPGQGYEKLFF
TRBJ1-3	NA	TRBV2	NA	TGTGCCGCGGGGGGTTCTGGAAACACCATATATTTT	CAAGGSGNTIYF
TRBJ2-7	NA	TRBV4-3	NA	TGCGCCAGCAGCCAAGAATCCCGTGGCGGGATCTTGTACGAGCAGTACTTC	CASSQESRGGILYEQYF
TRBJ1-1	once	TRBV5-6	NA	TGTGCCAGCAGCTTAAACAGACTGAACACTGAAGCTTTCTTT	CASSLNRLNTEAFF
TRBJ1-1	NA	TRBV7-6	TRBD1	TGTGCCAGCAGCTTAGGAACAGGGGGTATGGTCTTAGGTACTGAAGCTTTCTTT	CASSLGTGGMVLGTEAFF
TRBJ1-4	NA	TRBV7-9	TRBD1	TGTGCCAGCAGCAGGACAGGGGGCGTTGAAAAACTGTTTTTT	CASSRTGGVEKLFF
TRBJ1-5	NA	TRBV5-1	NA	TGCGCCAGCAGCTTGGGGGGCGATCAGCCCCAGCATTTT	CASSLGGDQPQHF
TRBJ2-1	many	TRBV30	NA	TGTGCCTGGAGAGGACTCCTCGAGCAGTTCTTC	CAWRGLLEQFF
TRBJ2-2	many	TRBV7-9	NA	TGTGCCATTTCTACCGAGGGTGCGAACACCGGGGAGCTGTTTTTT	CAISTEGANTGELFF
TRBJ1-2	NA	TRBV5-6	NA	TGTGCCAGCAGCTTGGATGTACGGGGGAATGGCTACACCTTC	CASSLDVRGNGYTF
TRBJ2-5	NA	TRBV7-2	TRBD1	TGTGCCAGCAGCTTAGCGCGCGGACAGGGGTTGGAGACCCAGTACTTC	CASSLARGQGLETQYF
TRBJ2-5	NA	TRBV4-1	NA	TGCGCCAGCAGCCAAACAGGGTACCAAGAGACCCAGTACTTC	CASSQTGYQETQYF
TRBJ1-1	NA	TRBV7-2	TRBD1	TGTGCCAGCAGCTTACAACCGGGACAGGTGGCCGAAGCTTTCTTT	CASSLQPGQVAEAFF
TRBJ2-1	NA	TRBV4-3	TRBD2	TGCGCCAGCAGCCAAGTTAGCGGGAGGGCCAACAATGAGCAGTTCTTC	CASSQVSGRANNEQFF
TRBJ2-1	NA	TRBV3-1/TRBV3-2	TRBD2	TGTGCCAGCTCAGGGACTAGCGGGGGGCTCTGGAATGAGCAGTTCTTC	CASSGTSGGLWNEQFF
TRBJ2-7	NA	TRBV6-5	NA	TGTGCCAGCAGTTACTCAACAGCTACCTACGAGCAGTACTTC	CASSYSTATYEQYF
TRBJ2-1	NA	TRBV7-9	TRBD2	TGTGCCAGCAGCTTAGAGGGACTAGCGGGAATACCCTCCTACAATGAGCAGTTCTTC	CASSLEGLAGIPSYNEQFF
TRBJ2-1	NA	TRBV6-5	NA	TGTGCCAGCAGTTACTCGATCCGGGATGAGCAGTTCTTC	CASSYSIRDEQFF
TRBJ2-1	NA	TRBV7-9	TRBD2	TGTGCCAGCAGCTTACCCCGCAGACTAGCGGGAGCGAGGAATGAGCAGTTCTTC	CASSLPRRLAGARNEQFF
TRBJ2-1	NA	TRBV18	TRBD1	TGTGCCAGCTCACGGGACAGGGGGGATACGCAGTTCTTC	CASSRDRGDTQFF
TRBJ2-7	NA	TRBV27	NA	TGTGCCGCAGCCGCCGAGAGCGGGCCCTACGAGCAGTACTTC	CAAAAESGPYEQYF